The source of this TCR beta chain is a study of blood T cell repertoires in COVID-19. On the study more broadly: COVID-19 samples collected from the United States, Italy and Spain covered acute and convalescent phases. PBMCs, B-cell-depleted T cells, or T cells provided the cDNA or gDNA that made up the material.

Germline V gene data show CDR1 as SEHNR and CDR2 as FQNEAQ (reference sequence). The V and J ends lost 6 bases and 3 bases respectively, with 17 bases between them. There are 16 residues in the CDR3. The method was immunoSEQ multiplex PCR; TCRdb's version includes in-frame clones alone and lacks a portion of them. The sample has around 80,000 clones, around 90% seen once. The chain recombines TRBV7-9 with TRBJ1-4; a possible D gene is TRBD1 (6 bases). Sequencing used peripheral blood. This clonotype was obtained from a woman of 80 years or more with acute or convalescent COVID-19. CDR3 sequence reads: CASSVGNRAANEKLFF. The CDR3 nucleotides read TGTGCCAGCAGTGTCGGGAACAGGGCTGCTAATGAAAAACTGTTTTTT.